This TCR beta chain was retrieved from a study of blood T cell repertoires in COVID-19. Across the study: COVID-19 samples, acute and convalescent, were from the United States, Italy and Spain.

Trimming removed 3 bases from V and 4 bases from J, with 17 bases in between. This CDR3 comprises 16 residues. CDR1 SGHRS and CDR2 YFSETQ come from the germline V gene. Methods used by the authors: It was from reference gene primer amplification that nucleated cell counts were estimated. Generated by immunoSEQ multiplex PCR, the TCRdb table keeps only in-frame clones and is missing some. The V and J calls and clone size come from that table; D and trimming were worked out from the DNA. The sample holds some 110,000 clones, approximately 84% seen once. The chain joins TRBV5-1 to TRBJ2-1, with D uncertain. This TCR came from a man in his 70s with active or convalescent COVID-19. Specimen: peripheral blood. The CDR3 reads CASSYGWAKGYNEQFF. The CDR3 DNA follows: TGCGCCAGCAGCTACGGATGGGCTAAAGGTTACAATGAGCAGTTCTTC.